The 8 T cell receptor beta chains below come from one sample, sequenced in a study of T cell responses to AZD1222 COVID-19 vaccine. Generated by immunoSEQ multiplex PCR, the TCRdb table keeps only in-frame clones and is missing some. The table shows 90,000 to 150,000 clones, with about nine tenths occurring only once. Sequenced here: peripheral blood, sampled 28 days after the second AZD1222 dose. The receptors stem from an adult who received the AZD1222 COVID-19 vaccine.

The gene calls are TRBV4-1 and TRBJ2-1; TRBD2 agrees at 15 bases. The CDR3 is 19 residues long. V shed 3 bases and J 4 bases; nucleotides not matched to a gene: 10. Germline V CDR1 and CDR2: MGHRA, YSYEKL. Written as DNA, the CDR3 is TGCGCCAGCAGCCAGGGACTAGCGGGGGGACCTTTCGAGTACAATGAGCAGTTCTTC. It translates to CASSQGLAGGPFEYNEQFF.

V is TRBV29-1 and J is TRBJ2-2; no reliable D call. Trimming left V 1 base short and J 5 bases short, with 11 bases between. Germline lookup yields CDR1 SQVTM and CDR2 ANQGSEA. The CDR3 spans 14 residues. CDR3 region: CSVEASMGTGELFF. Written as DNA, the CDR3 is TGCAGCGTTGAAGCCAGTATGGGAACCGGGGAGCTGTTTTTT.

The CDR3 loop reads CASVREVGTGELFF. CDR3 nucleotides: TGTGCCAGCGTCCGGGAGGTTGGGACCGGGGAGCTGTTTTTT. The V and J genes are TRBV2 and TRBJ2-2; 7 bases align to TRBD2. The V and J ends lost 8 bases and 5 bases, in that order; junction bases with no gene match: 8. The CDR3 covers 14 residues. The germline CDR1 and CDR2 sequences are SNHLY and FYNNEI.

J is TRBJ1-2 and V is TRBV5-5, with TRBD1 as a possible D gene (5 bases). Germline loops: CDR1 SGHKS, CDR2 YYEKEE (reference sequence). V gave up 2 bases and J gave up 8 bases, with 10 bases separating them. The CDR3 consists of 12 residues. The CDR3 sequence: CASSFGGGGYTF. The CDR3 nucleotides read TGTGCCAGCAGCTTTGGCGGGGGAGGCTACACCTTC. Using reference TRBV5-5 and TRBJ1-2 for the parts outside the CDR3, the full variable domain is DAGVTQSPTHLIKTRGQQVTLRCSPISGHKSVSWYQQVLGQGPQFIFQYYEKEERGRGNFPDRFSARQFPNYSSELNVNALLLGDSALYLCASSFGGGGYTFGSGTRLTVV.

The chain employs TRBV20-1 and TRBJ1-4; D is uncertain. CDR3 size: 11 residues. V was clipped by 3 bases and J by 8 bases, with 7 bases between them. Germline CDR1 is DFQATT and CDR2 is SNEGSKA (reference sequence). The CDR3 spells CSASMIEKLFF. In DNA form, the CDR3 reads TGCAGTGCTAGCATGATCGAAAAACTGTTTTTT.

The chain recombines TRBV6-1 with TRBJ1-6, with TRBD1 as a possible D gene (5 bases). The CDR3 spans 16 residues. The ends were cut back, 2 bases at V and 1 base at J, with 9 bases in the middle. Germline loops: CDR1 MNHNS, CDR2 SASEGT. CDR3 coding DNA: TGTGCCAGCAGTGAATGGGGGAGATCCTATAATTCACCCCTCCACTTT. Encoded protein: CASSEWGRSYNSPLHF.

This clone was seen a single time. This chain joins TRBV4-1 and TRBJ1-6; 9 nucleotides agree with TRBD1. Germline CDR1 is MGHRA and CDR2 is YSYEKL. The V gene end was trimmed by 0 bases and the J gene end by 5 bases; junction bases not matched to a gene: 2. The CDR3 extends over 16 amino acids. The CDR3 loop reads CASSQDRTGDNSPLHF. As DNA, the CDR3 is TGCGCCAGCAGCCAAGATCGGACAGGGGATAATTCACCCCTCCACTTT.

V usage is TRBV28 and J usage is TRBJ1-3, with D tentatively TRBD1 (5 bases). The CDR3 sequence is 16 residues long. V was cut by 4 bases and J by 4 bases, with 17 bases left in between. Germline-derived CDR1 and CDR2 are MDHEN and SYDVKM. CDR3: CASSSPAGGLGNTIYF. The CDR3 coding sequence is TGTGCCAGCAGTTCCCCGGCGGGGGGTTTAGGAAACACCATATATTTT. The whole variable domain, remainder taken from reference TRBV28 and TRBJ1-3, is DVKVTQSSRYLVKRTGEKVFLECVQDMDHENMFWYRQDPGLGLRLIYFSYDVKMKEKGDIPEGYSVSREKKERFSLILESASTNQTSMYLCASSSPAGGLGNTIYFGEGSWLTVV.